This entry features one T cell receptor beta chain sequence. The CDR3 has 16 residues. Per germline, CDR1 SGHTS and CDR2 YDEGEE. The J segment lost 6 bases and the V segment lost 3 bases, leaving 12 bases of the junction unmatched. This entry belongs to a study of ipilimumab plus nivolumab after autologous stem cell transplantation. At the level of the study: A median of roughly 8 nivolumab and a few ipilimumab doses were given.

TCRdb's copy holds only in-frame clones and misses some; the assay was immunoSEQ multiplex PCR. The sample lists around 21,000 clones, around 81% occurring once. This rearrangement joins TRBV5-8 to TRBJ2-1; 7 nucleotides align to TRBD2. The sequencing here drew on PBMCs, taken in a trial of ipilimumab plus nivolumab as post-transplant consolidation. This TCR was recovered from a male donor with diffuse large B-cell lymphoma. The CDR3 nucleotides are TGTGCCAGCAGCTCAAGAGGGAGGGGTGTAGGCAATGAGCAGTTCTTC. This codes for CASSSRGRGVGNEQFF.